Listed below are T cell receptor beta chains from one sample, sequenced in a study of cytomegalovirus exposure and HLA in healthy donors. Assay: immunoSEQ multiplex PCR; the TCRdb copy retains only in-frame clones and omits some. In the table there are under 200,000 clones, roughly 80% of which are singletons. The sample taken for sequencing was PBMCs. These receptors came from a female donor in good health and CMV-seronegative. The CDR3 runs from the conserved cysteine through the conserved F or W. D genes are given only for firm matches. Clone size is shown for a subset of rows, as once, few, many or a class of expanded clone.

TRBD2	TRBV7-7	-	TRBJ2-2	CASSLGGGNTGELFF	TGTGCCAGCAGCTTGGGCGGGGGGAACACCGGGGAGCTGTTTTTT
-	TRBV7-2	-	TRBJ2-7	CASSPPPRYEQYF	TGTGCCAGCAGCCCACCGCCGCGCTACGAGCAGTACTTC
TRBD1	TRBV7-2	-	TRBJ1-1	CASSALGQGADEAFF	TGTGCCAGCAGCGCTCTTGGGCAGGGGGCTGATGAAGCTTTCTTT
-	TRBV28	-	TRBJ1-2	CASSKDSLYGYTF	TGTGCCAGCAGTAAAGACAGCCTCTATGGCTACACCTTC
TRBD2	TRBV7-2	few	TRBJ2-4	CASSGTSGGFQNIQYF	TGTGCCAGCAGCGGAACTAGCGGGGGGTTCCAAAACATTCAGTACTTC
-	TRBV21-1	-	TRBJ1-5	CASSGQGHQPQHF	TGTGCCAGCAGCGGCCAGGGGCATCAGCCCCAGCATTTT
-	TRBV19	-	TRBJ2-7	CASRPRAFSYEQYF	TGTGCCAGTCGACCCAGGGCGTTCTCCTACGAGCAGTACTTC
TRBD1	TRBV5-1	few	TRBJ1-1	CASSLTGSWNTEAFF	TGCGCCAGCAGCCTGACAGGGTCCTGGAACACTGAAGCTTTCTTT
TRBD1	TRBV6-4	once	TRBJ2-7	CASSARQGGEQYF	TGTGCCAGCAGTGCCCGACAGGGGGGCGAGCAGTACTTC
-	TRBV5-8	few	TRBJ1-2	CASSDPGGNYGYTF	TGTGCCAGCAGCGACCCAGGTGGTAACTATGGCTACACCTTC
-	TRBV5-1	-	TRBJ1-1	CASSYGTLDRNTEAFF	TGCGCCAGCAGCTACGGGACACTCGACAGGAACACTGAAGCTTTCTTT
-	TRBV7-2	-	TRBJ1-5	CASSLVAGGFSNQPQHF	TGTGCCAGCAGCTTAGTGGCAGGAGGTTTTAGCAATCAGCCCCAGCATTTT
-	TRBV28	few	TRBJ2-7	CASSLLRGRNEQYF	TGTGCCAGCAGTTTATTACGGGGTCGAAACGAGCAGTACTTC
TRBD2	TRBV11-3	-	TRBJ2-1	CASSLVGLAVDEQFF	TGTGCCAGCAGCTTAGTAGGACTAGCGGTGGACGAGCAGTTCTTC
TRBD1	TRBV7-9	-	TRBJ2-5	CASSLGPGGETQYF	TGTGCCAGCAGCTTAGGCCCAGGGGGCGAGACCCAGTACTTC
TRBD1	TRBV4-1	-	TRBJ1-1	CASSALQGGVAEAFF	TGCGCCAGCAGCGCTTTACAGGGGGGTGTGGCTGAAGCTTTCTTT
-	TRBV4-2	-	TRBJ1-2	CASSQDRAGFYGYTF	TGTGCCAGCAGCCAAGATCGAGCAGGCTTCTATGGCTACACCTTC
-	TRBV27	-	TRBJ2-7	CTSSNGGPYEQYF	TGTACCAGCAGTAACGGGGGGCCCTACGAGCAGTACTTC
-	TRBV2	once	TRBJ1-3	CASSEAGDISGNTIYF	TGTGCCAGCAGTGAAGCTGGGGACATCTCTGGAAACACCATATATTTT
-	TRBV15	-	TRBJ1-2	CATSTLRGGYGYTF	TGTGCCACCAGCACCCTAAGAGGGGGATATGGCTACACCTTC
TRBD2	TRBV4-1	-	TRBJ2-7	CASSPRSGSTYEQYF	TGCGCCAGCAGTCCGCGTAGCGGGTCTACCTACGAGCAGTACTTC
TRBD2	TRBV5-1	-	TRBJ2-7	CASSSGTSPYEQYF	TGCGCCAGCAGCTCCGGGACTAGCCCCTACGAGCAGTACTTC
TRBD2	TRBV11-1	once	TRBJ2-7	CASSLTRTSGEQYF	TGTGCCAGCAGCTTAACAAGGACTAGCGGCGAGCAGTACTTC
TRBD1	TRBV18	-	TRBJ1-3	CASSPVTGGNTIYF	TGTGCCAGCTCACCAGTGACAGGGGGAAACACCATATATTTT
TRBD2	TRBV5-6	few	TRBJ2-1	CASTRSGYNEQFF	TGTGCCAGCACCCGTAGCGGGTACAATGAGCAGTTCTTC
-	TRBV14	few	TRBJ2-1	CASSQVEGNEQFF	TGTGCCAGCAGCCAAGTTGAGGGCAATGAGCAGTTCTTC
-	TRBV29-1	-	TRBJ2-1	CSVGTGSYNEQFF	TGCAGCGTTGGTACGGGTTCCTACAATGAGCAGTTCTTC
TRBD1	TRBV2	-	TRBJ1-2	CASSEALQGATSEGYTF	TGTGCCAGCAGTGAAGCGCTGCAGGGGGCAACTTCGGAGGGCTACACCTTC
TRBD2	TRBV4-1	-	TRBJ2-7	CASSPRSGGASYEQYF	TGCGCCAGCAGCCCAAGAAGCGGGGGGGCCTCCTACGAGCAGTACTTC
-	TRBV2	-	TRBJ1-3	CASKRDGGGNTIYF	TGTGCCAGCAAACGAGACGGGGGGGGAAACACCATATATTTT
TRBD1	TRBV10-2	-	TRBJ1-5	CASSVSDRGGNQPQHF	TGCGCCAGCAGTGTTTCGGACAGGGGTGGCAATCAGCCCCAGCATTTT
TRBD2	TRBV2	few	TRBJ2-1	CASSKPGLAGVNEQFF	TGTGCCAGCAGCAAACCGGGACTAGCGGGAGTTAATGAGCAGTTCTTC
TRBD2	TRBV5-4	-	TRBJ2-7	CASSLGTSGNYEQYF	TGTGCCAGCAGCTTGGGGACTAGCGGGAACTACGAGCAGTACTTC
-	TRBV29-1	-	TRBJ1-5	CSNRSNQPQHF	TGCAGCAACAGGAGCAATCAGCCCCAGCATTTT
TRBD1	TRBV13	-	TRBJ2-7	CASSLRGQGAYEQYF	TGTGCCAGCAGCTTAAGGGGTCAGGGGGCCTACGAGCAGTACTTC